Below, 23 T cell receptor beta chains from the same sample are listed, as sequenced in a study of glioma-infiltrating T cells after dendritic cell vaccination. Noted time point: after dendritic cell vaccination, including at tumor progression/relapse. Here immunoSEQ multiplex PCR was the method, and the copy in TCRdb shows in-frame clones only, minus some. This sample yields about 82,000 clones, of which around 83% are seen a single time; around 7% belongs to the top ten. Sequenced here: blood, sampled after dendritic cell vaccination. These receptors all stem from a human donor with glioblastoma.

In its sample, this clone was seen a few times. V gene TRBV6-4 combines with J gene TRBJ2-4; 13 nucleotides match TRBD2. In germline, CDR1 is MRHNA, CDR2 SNTAGT. With V trimmed by 2 bases and J by 9 bases, 1 base remained unmatched. The CDR3 has 14 amino acids. CDR3 nucleotide sequence: TGTGCCAGCAGTGACGGACTAGCGGGGGCCATTCAGTACTTC. This translates into CASSDGLAGAIQYF.

This chain links TRBV5-6 with TRBJ1-5; TRBD1 agrees at 7 bases. Germline V lookup: CDR1 SGHDT, CDR2 YYEEEE. The CDR3 extends over 15 amino acids. Trimming at V came to 4 bases and at J to 4 bases, leaving 8 bases not matched to a gene. The CDR3 here is CASSRTGAGNQPQHF. As DNA, the CDR3 is TGTGCCAGCAGCAGAACAGGGGCGGGGAATCAGCCCCAGCATTTT.

This clone has a single count. V gene TRBV13 combines with J gene TRBJ2-5; TRBD1 aligns across 7 bases. The junction had 6 bases not matched to a gene; V was cut back by 5 bases and J by 3 bases. The CDR3 is 14 residues long. Germline V gives CDR1 PRHDT, CDR2 FYEKMQ (reference sequence). The CDR3 sequence is CASSRQGAKETQYF. The CDR3 nucleotides are TGTGCCAGCAGCCGACAGGGCGCTAAAGAGACCCAGTACTTC.

The chain has TRBV25-1 and TRBJ2-7, with TRBD1 matching 7 bases. The V segment lost 6 bases and the J segment 3 bases; nucleotides outside the gene matches: 5. CDR1 and CDR2 (germline): MGHDK, SYGVNS. CDR3 length: 13 residues. The CDR3 protein is CASRPTGDYEQYF. Written as DNA, the CDR3 is TGTGCCAGCAGACCTACAGGGGACTACGAGCAGTACTTC.

This chain links TRBV5-1 with TRBJ1-2; unclear D gene. The CDR3 extends over 13 amino acids. Trimming took 4 bases from V and 0 from J, leaving 7 bases between them. Germline V lookup: CDR1 SGHRS, CDR2 YFSETQ. CDR3: CASSQRPNYGYTF. In nucleotides, the CDR3 is TGCGCCAGCAGCCAGAGGCCTAACTATGGCTACACCTTC.

The genes are TRBV4-1 and TRBJ2-1, with TRBD1 as a possible D gene (6 bases). Germline values: CDR1 MGHRA, CDR2 YSYEKL. V dropped 0 bases and J dropped 10 bases, with 10 bases sitting between them. The CDR3 is 13 amino acids. CDR3 sequence: CASSQDKGTEQFF. Here the CDR3 DNA reads TGCGCCAGCAGCCAAGATAAGGGGACAGAGCAGTTCTTC.

The V call is TRBV5-4, the J call TRBJ1-1, with TRBD1 matching over 8 bases. With V trimmed by 0 bases and J by 0 bases, 7 bases remained unmatched. The CDR3 is 17 amino acids. The germline CDR1 and CDR2 sequences are SGHNT and YYREEE (reference sequence). The CDR3 region has the DNA TGTGCCAGCAGCTTGGGGGACAGGACTTACATGAACACTGAAGCTTTCTTT. This gives the protein CASSLGDRTYMNTEAFF.

J is TRBJ1-5 and V is TRBV23-1, with a weak D call TRBD1 (6 bases). TRBV23-1 is an ORF for which the function is uncertain. The length of the CDR3 is 15 residues. Between the trimmed V and J ends, which lost 0 bases and 0 bases, there was a span of 6 bases. CDR3 nucleotide sequence: TGCGCCAGCAGTCAATCGGACAGTAGCAATCAGCCCCAGCATTTT. Protein: CASSQSDSSNQPQHF.

The rearrangement joins TRBV19 to TRBJ2-5; weak D call: TRBD2 (5 bases). The CDR3 contains 15 residues. From germline, CDR1 is LNHDA and CDR2 SQIVND (reference sequence). V shed 9 bases and J shed 4 bases, with 21 bases lying between them. DNA of the CDR3: TGTGCCAGCGCCCCCTCTCGGGTCCGGGGAGAGACCCAGTACTTC. Protein sequence: CASAPSRVRGETQYF.

The V gene is TRBV2, the J gene TRBJ2-7; possible D gene TRBD1, 6 bases. V was cut by 2 bases and J by 0 bases, with 14 bases left in between. CDR1 and CDR2 (germline): SNHLY, FYNNEI. This CDR3 has 16 amino acids. The CDR3 coding sequence is TGTGCCAGCAGTGAACGTTTTGGACAGAGCTCCTACGAGCAGTACTTC. This sequence encodes CASSERFGQSSYEQYF.

The gene calls are TRBV7-9 and TRBJ2-7; TRBD1 agrees at 10 bases. In germline, CDR1 is SEHNR, CDR2 FQNEAQ (reference sequence). V lost 4 bases to trimming and J lost 3 bases; unmatched junction nucleotides: 6. The CDR3 loop spans 15 amino acids. The CDR3 spells CASSSTGTGDYEQYF. DNA of the CDR3: TGTGCCAGCAGCTCGACCGGGACAGGGGACTACGAGCAGTACTTC. Drawing the rest from reference TRBV7-9 and TRBJ2-7, the complete variable domain is DTGVSQNPRHKITKRGQNVTFRCDPISEHNRLYWYRQTLGQGPEFLTYFQNEAQLEKSRLLSDRFSAERPKGSFSTLEIQRTEQGDSAMYLCASSSTGTGDYEQYFGPGTRLTVT.

The chain has TRBV7-6 and TRBJ2-5; no firm D call. With 0 bases removed from V and 5 bases from J, the gap between germline ends came to 4 bases. CDR1 and CDR2 from the germline V gene are SGHVS and FNYEAQ. This CDR3 spans 12 amino acids. The chain's CDR3 is CASSLAAETQYF. As DNA, the CDR3 is TGTGCCAGCAGCTTAGCGGCCGAGACCCAGTACTTC.

This clone has more than one count but fewer than ten. The genes are TRBV14 and TRBJ2-3; weak D call: TRBD2 (6 bases). Germline lookup yields CDR1 SGHDN and CDR2 FVKESK. The CDR3 is made up of 15 amino acids. Trimming took off 4 bases at V and 0 bases at J, with 11 bases between the two ends. The CDR3 sequence: CASSRERASTDTQYF. DNA of the CDR3: TGTGCCAGCAGCCGGGAGCGGGCAAGCACAGATACGCAGTATTTT.

This clone was seen just once. The chain is built from TRBV15 and TRBJ2-3; D may be TRBD1 (5 bases). The CDR3 has 16 residues. The V end lost 0 bases, the J end lost 2 bases, and 12 bases lay between the germline ends. CDR1 is LNHNV and CDR2 is YYDKDF in the germline V gene (reference sequence). The CDR3, as DNA: TGTGCCACCAGCAGAGAAATAAAAGGGGCCACAGATACGCAGTATTTT. Translation: CATSREIKGATDTQYF.

CDR3 in DNA: TGCGCCAGCAGCCGATGGCAAAAAGAGACCCAGTACTTC. Protein: CASSRWQKETQYF. The rearrangement links TRBV4-1 to TRBJ2-5; no clear D gene. V dropped 4 bases and J dropped 3 bases, with 9 bases sitting between them. This CDR3 is built from 13 residues. CDR1 and CDR2 from the germline V gene are MGHRA and YSYEKL.

V is TRBV5-6 and J is TRBJ2-3; 12 bases align to TRBD2. Germline CDR1 is SGHDT and CDR2 is YYEEEE. J was trimmed by 5 bases and V by 0 bases; bases with no gene match: 10. CDR3 length: 18 residues. In nucleotides, the CDR3 is TGTGCCAGCAGCTTGGTGTGGGCTAGCGGGGGGGCCCTAGATACGCAGTATTTT. Its translation: CASSLVWASGGALDTQYF. Looking up the rest from reference TRBV5-6 and TRBJ2-3 gives the full variable domain: DAGVTQSPTHLIKTRGQQVTLRCSPKSGHDTVSWYQQALGQGPQFIFQYYEEEERQRGNFPDRFSGHQFPNYSSELNVNALLLGDSALYLCASSLVWASGGALDTQYFGPGTRLTVL.

This clone was observed a single time. This chain connects TRBV29-1 to TRBJ1-6; D not certain. This CDR3 has 14 amino acids. Germline V lookup: CDR1 SQVTM, CDR2 ANQGSEA. V lost 6 bases and J 7 bases, leaving 16 bases between the germline ends. The CDR3 here is CSVRTESENSPLHF. DNA for the CDR3: TGCAGCGTGCGAACCGAATCCGAGAATTCACCCCTCCACTTT.

The chain recombines TRBV5-1 with TRBJ2-3; 13 nucleotides align to TRBD2. This CDR3 spans 17 amino acids. The germline gives CDR1 SGHRS, CDR2 YFSETQ. J lost 2 bases, V lost 3 bases, and 6 bases had no gene match. CDR3 DNA: TGCGCCAGCAGCTCAGGACTAGCGGGGGACCTCACAGATACGCAGTATTTT. Translating it yields CASSSGLAGDLTDTQYF.

This clone was seen a handful of times. The chain links TRBV5-8 to TRBJ1-3; 8 bases agree with TRBD1. The CDR3 has 16 amino acids. Germline CDR1 and CDR2: SGHTS and YDEGEE. The V gene end was trimmed by 4 bases and the J gene end by 3 bases; junction bases not matched to a gene: 9. The CDR3 protein is CASSPWDRLRGNTIYF. The CDR3 nucleotides read TGTGCCAGCAGCCCCTGGGACAGGCTACGTGGAAACACCATATATTTT.

This chain uses TRBV6-1 with TRBJ1-1, with D hard to call. The CDR3 loop spans 11 amino acids. Germline V CDR1 and CDR2: MNHNS, SASEGT. The ends were cut back, 3 bases at V and 11 bases at J, with 10 bases in the middle. As DNA, the CDR3 is TGTGCCAGCAGTGATGCAGGCTGGGCTTTCTTT. It codes for CASSDAGWAFF.

J is TRBJ2-5 and V is TRBV7-3, with D possibly matching TRBD2 (6 bases). Trimming took off 5 bases at V and 5 bases at J, with 12 bases between the two ends. The CDR3 totals 13 residues. Looked up from germline, CDR1 is SGHTA and CDR2 is FQGTGA. This CDR3 reads CASSPRGGETQYF. DNA of the CDR3: TGTGCCAGCAGCCCCCGAGGAGGGGAGACCCAGTACTTC.

The J gene is TRBJ2-5, the V gene TRBV7-8; 7 positions agree with TRBD1. The germline gives CDR1 SGHVS, CDR2 FQNEAQ. There are 13 residues in the CDR3. The V segment lost 5 bases and the J segment 5 bases; nucleotides outside the gene matches: 5. CDR3 DNA: TGTGCCAGCAGCACAGCCAGGGGGGAGACCCAGTACTTC. Its protein is CASSTARGETQYF.

CDR3 bases: TGCGCCAGCAGTACGGGTGCGAACACTGAAGCTTTCTTT. This translates into CASSTGANTEAFF. The rearrangement uses TRBV5-1 and TRBJ1-1; D not resolved. With 5 bases removed from V and 1 base from J, the gap between germline ends came to 9 bases. This CDR3 has 13 residues. The V gene's germline CDR1 is SGHRS and CDR2 YFSETQ.